Given below is one T cell receptor beta chain in context. Its antigen is still unknown. Base quality data are lacking; no much larger clone is found one base away. This sample is part of a study of PD-L1 blockade in urothelial cancer (dated by TCRdb to about 2017). About the study as a whole: Therapy was started at some point between 2012 and 2014 for all patients, and atezolizumab 1,200 mg was administered intravenously every 3 weeks. About nine tenths of the roughly 29 patients were identified as males with urothelial cancer of bladder origin, and a prior smoking history was reported by 18 of 29 patients. An ECOG performance status of 0 or 1 was recorded for the patients, and 0 to 3 prior chemotherapy regimens had been received by the patients. Blood samples were analyzed 3 weeks after the start of treatment (second dose) and 6 weeks after the start of treatment. Blood samples gave a median of 141,255 T cells and approximately 80,000 unique TCRs, with a median clonality of 0.080. An exploratory multi-omic analysis was conducted of the somatic, immune and clinical correlates of response to PD-L1 blockade with atezolizumab in urothelial cancer. Pretreatment tumor samples and matched peripheral blood, collected serially before and after atezolizumab treatment, underwent TCR sequencing. Durable clinical benefit meant progression-free survival longer than 6 months, and TCR features were also tested against progression-free and overall survival. In the same patients, whole exome sequencing and RNA sequencing of pretreatment tumors were performed in addition to TCR sequencing. Several patients achieved durable clinical benefit and approximately 20 did not. Pretreatment blood TCR-seq was available for 27 to 30 patients, at least one posttreatment blood collection was obtained for approximately 25 patients, and tumor TCR-seq was available for approximately 25 patients. What the authors observed across the whole study: Small sample size (n of about 29) and many exploratory analyses mean the results are intended to be hypothesis-generating. A pretreatment peripheral blood TCR clonality below the median was linked to improved progression-free and overall survival. At 3 weeks after the start of treatment, tumor-associated TCR clones in peripheral blood had expanded more in patients with durable benefit (n ≈ 24, p = 0.022).

The cohort comprised fewer than 35 patients with locally advanced or metastatic urothelial carcinoma treated at Memorial Sloan Kettering on a trial protocol. Peripheral blood mononuclear cells were collected pretreatment and during treatment, with between 1 and 8 total time points obtained per patient. The Qiagen DNeasy Blood extraction kit was used to purify genomic DNA from total PBMCs and from tumor samples. PBMCs were collected pretreatment and during treatment, and were isolated and stored as previously described. CDR1 and CDR2, looked up from the germline V gene, are SGHRS and YFSETQ. The V end gives up 0 bases and the J end 4 bases, leaving 5 bases in the junction not matched to a gene. The CDR3 holds 15 amino acids from the cysteine to the phenylalanine. Of all the DNA, just the CDR3 is kept, 45 bases in frame from base 1. Synthetic TCR analog templates were spiked into each PCR so that absolute template abundance could be estimated from read counts. The immunoSEQ assay used bias-controlled V and J gene primers to amplify TCRbeta CDR3 regions from genomic DNA. Sequencing of rearranged TCRbeta segments was performed at approximately 20X coverage. As for the original processing: Clustering was used to correct sequencing errors, and CDR3s were annotated against IMGT so that V, D and J genes could be assigned. Only productive TCRbeta rearrangements were used in downstream analyses, excluding out-of-frame or stop-codon sequences. To compute clonality, Shannon entropy was normalized by the log of the number of unique productive sequences and then subtracted from one. Fisher's exact test with Benjamini-Hochberg correction, at a threshold of adjusted p below 0.01, was used to find clones that differed between time points or between blood and tumor. TCRdb mirrors the immuneACCESS table, restricted to in-frame sequences. Some clones are absent from its copies; in checked studies, under half trace to an unresolved V gene, and the reason for the others is unknown. Clone size and the V and J calls come from that table; the DNA yielded D and trimming. Here the sample has some 60,000 clones; around 83% occur a single time. The ten largest make up roughly 2.9% of the sample.

The TCR was taken from a man aged 50-60 years with urothelial cancer. The starting material was PBMCs, obtained around atezolizumab (anti-PD-L1) treatment. The chain uses TRBV5-1 and TRBJ2-3; TRBD2 matches 7 bases in the middle. The DNA reads as follows: TGCGCCAGCAGCTTGGGCGGGAGAGGGCCAGATACGCAGTATTTT. It encodes CASSLGGRGPDTQYF.